This T cell receptor beta chain was retrieved from a study of blood T cell repertoires in COVID-19. Across the whole study: COVID-19 samples from acute and convalescent phases originated in the United States, Italy and Spain.

TCRdb's table, derived via immunoSEQ multiplex PCR, lists solely in-frame clones and lacks some. Seen here are about 74,000 clones, under 85% observed once, and the top ten hold around 12%. Unmatched junction bases numbered 10, after V lost 5 bases and J lost 2 bases. Germline V lookup: CDR1 SEHNR, CDR2 FQNEAQ (reference sequence). The CDR3 has 17 residues. The chain is built from TRBV7-9 and TRBJ2-3, with TRBD2 matching 10 bases. The TCR originated in a human donor in a cohort sampled during active COVID-19. Sequencing was done on a sample of peripheral blood. CDR3 coding DNA: TGTGCCAGCAGCCTAAGGGCTAGCGGGGGACCCACAGATACGCAGTATTTT. Encoded protein: CASSLRASGGPTDTQYF.